This T cell receptor (beta chain) appears in the sequencing data of a study of regulatory T cells in long-lasting Graves disease. Time point of the sample: persistent/refractory GD, antithyroid drugs over 5 years with positive TRAb. RNA extracted from PBMCs served as the sequencing template. Trimming cost V 2 bases and J 1 base, with 15 bases left between them. CDR3 length: 16 amino acids. The germline V gene encodes CDR1 SGHRS and CDR2 YFSETQ. In this sample, this clonotype turned up a few times. Its specificity is not known. Study-wide results and limits: Persistent cases favored TRBV28, TRBJ1-2 and TRBJ2-5.

Researchers made TCR beta libraries by using iRepertoire HTBI primers and running Arm-PCR on CDR3 regions. How the authors handled the data: Identified across the samples were 60 to 70 TRBV segments and around 14 TRBJ segments. TCRdb called the multiplex PCR reads again in MiXCR, with one record for every CDR3 protein. The V and J calls, along with clone size, are taken from TCRdb and not from the paper's own processing. The table records 500,000 to 800,000 distinct CDR3 sequences, about 32% of them present only once. Sequenced here: peripheral blood mononuclear cells (PBMCs), sampled when the disease was refractory, from a patient treated with antithyroid drugs. This TCR came from a female donor with Graves disease. The rearrangement uses TRBV5-1 and TRBJ1-1; the D is unclear. CDR3 nucleotide sequence: TGCGCCAGCAGCTTAACCTTCCCGAGTACGAACACTGAAGCTTTCTTT. As protein: CASSLTFPSTNTEAFF.